These 23 T cell receptor beta chains share one sample of origin, sequenced in a study of shared clonotypes between healthy human individuals. Only in-frame clones appear in the TCRdb table, and some are missing; sequencing was by immunoSEQ multiplex PCR. In the table there are 450,000 to 600,000 clones, less than 80% of which are singletons. The source material was PBMCs. These receptors all come from a woman in her forties in good health. Some clones in this sample may be carry-over from other donors' samples.

This rearrangement joins TRBV11-1 to TRBJ2-5; D assignment may be TRBD1 or TRBD2 (6 bases each). CDR1 SGHAT and CDR2 FQDESV come from the germline V gene (reference sequence). Trimming pared 8 bases from V and 1 base from J, leaving 8 bases between. The CDR3 totals 12 residues. The CDR3 here is CASGGRQETQYF. CDR3 in DNA: TGTGCCAGCGGGGGGCGCCAAGAGACCCAGTACTTC.

The chain recombines TRBV25-1 with TRBJ2-2, with 9 positions matching TRBD1. Germline trimming cut 5 bases from V and 3 bases from J; bases unmatched to any gene: 4. This CDR3 comprises 15 residues. Germline values: CDR1 MGHDK, CDR2 SYGVNS. In DNA, the CDR3 is TGTGCCAGCAGTCCGGACAGGGGTGACACCGGGGAGCTGTTTTTT. As protein: CASSPDRGDTGELFF.

With respect to this clone: A much more abundant neighbour one base away suggests this may be a read error. This chain's CDR3 is CASSFKDTGELFF. The CDR3 DNA reads as TGTGCCAGCAGCTTTAAGGACACCGGGGAGCTGTTTTTT. The chain employs TRBV5-4 and TRBJ2-2; D is uncertain. V shed 2 bases and J shed 3 bases, with 5 bases lying between them. The CDR3 covers 13 residues. Germline V gene data show CDR1 as SGHNT and CDR2 as YYREEE (reference sequence). Together with reference TRBV5-4 and TRBJ2-2, the CDR3 gives the full variable domain: ETGVTQSPTHLIKTRGQQVTLRCSSQSGHNTVSWYQQALGQGPQFIFQYYREEENGRGNFPPRFSGLQFPNYSSELNVNALELDDSALYLCASSFKDTGELFFGEGSRLTVL.

V usage is TRBV2 and J usage is TRBJ1-4; D perhaps matches TRBD1 (6 bases). Looked up from germline, CDR1 is SNHLY and CDR2 is FYNNEI. Trimming cost V 2 bases and J 8 bases, with 15 bases left between them. The CDR3 spans 15 residues. The DNA for the CDR3 is TGTGCCAGCAGTGAATTCGGGGGGGCTGGAGAAAAACTGTTTTTT. It is translated as CASSEFGGAGEKLFF.

The chain's CDR3 is CASSGTSGGGNEQFF. For the CDR3, the DNA is TGTGCCAGCAGCGGGACTAGCGGAGGGGGCAATGAGCAGTTCTTC. The chain carries TRBV2 and TRBJ2-1, with 11 nucleotides matching TRBD2. The CDR3 is 15 amino acids. V shed 6 bases, J shed 6 bases, and the junction held 7 bases outside the gene matches. Germline CDR1 reads SNHLY; CDR2 reads FYNNEI.

The chain recombines TRBV18 with TRBJ2-7; tentatively, D is TRBD1 (6 bases). V dropped 3 bases and J dropped 5 bases, with 14 bases sitting between them. This CDR3 spans 14 amino acids. Germline V gives CDR1 KGHSH, CDR2 LQKENI. The DNA of the CDR3 is TGTGCCAGCTCACCGGGCAGGGGCTTCGACGAGCAGTACTTC. Translation gives CASSPGRGFDEQYF.

The CDR3 DNA sequence: TGTGCCAGCAGTTACGGCTCAGGGAAAGTGGGAGCTTTCTTT. Protein product: CASSYGSGKVGAFF. V usage is TRBV6-6 and J usage is TRBJ1-1; a possible D gene is TRBD1 (5 bases). The CDR3 has 14 residues. Trimming shortened V by 2 bases and J by 10 bases, and 17 bases separated the two germline ends. CDR1 is MNHNY and CDR2 is SVGAGI in the germline V gene (reference sequence).

The chain combines TRBV4-2 with TRBJ2-5; 10 bases agree with TRBD2. This CDR3 is built from 16 residues. Unmatched junction bases numbered 10, after V lost 4 bases and J lost 5 bases. Germline CDR1 reads LGHNA; CDR2 reads YNFKEQ. CDR3 region: CASSLTGTSALETQYF. Written as DNA, the CDR3 is TGTGCCAGCAGCCTCACCGGGACTAGCGCCCTTGAGACCCAGTACTTC.

The sample holds one count of this clone. This sequence joins TRBV28 and TRBJ2-1, with 9 bases lining up with TRBD2. The germline CDR1 and CDR2 sequences are MDHEN and SYDVKM. Unmatched junction bases numbered 11, after V lost 11 bases and J lost 3 bases. The CDR3 runs to 15 residues. CDR3 protein: CAAQSGGRNYNEQFF. The CDR3 region has the DNA TGTGCCGCACAGAGCGGGGGGAGAAACTACAATGAGCAGTTCTTC. The full variable domain, its missing parts supplied by reference TRBV28 and TRBJ2-1, is DVKVTQSSRYLVKRTGEKVFLECVQDMDHENMFWYRQDPGLGLRLIYFSYDVKMKEKGDIPEGYSVSREKKERFSLILESASTNQTSMYLCAAQSGGRNYNEQFFGPGTRLTVL.

This clone occurred once. This chain links TRBV14 with TRBJ2-7; the D is unclear. Trimming took 1 base from V and 3 from J, leaving 10 bases between them. CDR3 length equals 14 residues. Looked up from germline, CDR1 is SGHDN and CDR2 is FVKESK. The CDR3: CASSQGLGHYEQYF. CDR3 sequence (DNA): TGTGCCAGCAGCCAAGGGCTGGGCCACTACGAGCAGTACTTC. Drawing the rest from reference TRBV14 and TRBJ2-7, the complete variable domain is EAGVTQFPSHSVIEKGQTVTLRCDPISGHDNLYWYRRVMGKEIKFLLHFVKESKQDESGMPNNRFLAERTGGTYSTLKVQPAELEDSGVYFCASSQGLGHYEQYFGPGTRLTVT.

The V and J genes are TRBV2 and TRBJ2-6, with D uncertain. The CDR3 loop spans 15 amino acids. Between the trimmed V and J ends, which lost 8 bases and 0 bases, there was a span of 11 bases. CDR1 and CDR2 (germline): SNHLY, FYNNEI. CDR3 DNA sequence: TGTGCCAGCGGAGCAGCCAGCTCTGGGGCCAACGTCCTGACTTTC. The encoded protein is CASGAASSGANVLTF.

In DNA, the CDR3 is TGTGCCAGTAGTATAGATCATCGCAGGGGGCGTGACAATGAGCAGTTCTTC. Protein product: CASSIDHRRGRDNEQFF. The chain recombines TRBV19 with TRBJ2-1; 8 bases line up with TRBD1. Trimming took 0 bases from V and 5 from J; bases not matched to a gene: 9. Germline V gene data show CDR1 as LNHDA and CDR2 as SQIVND (reference sequence). The CDR3 covers 17 residues.

V is TRBV15 and J is TRBJ2-7; D is unclear. This CDR3 spans 13 amino acids. Germline CDR1 and CDR2: LNHNV and YYDKDF (reference sequence). V lost 1 base to trimming and J lost 4 bases, with 8 bases between them. CDR3 DNA: TGTGCCACCAGCAGAGGTACCTCTTACGAGCAGTACTTC. It codes for CATSRGTSYEQYF. Together with reference TRBV15 and TRBJ2-7, the CDR3 gives the full variable domain: DAMVIQNPRYQVTQFGKPVTLSCSQTLNHNVMYWYQQKSSQAPKLLFHYYDKDFNNEADTPDNFQSRRPNTSFCFLDIRSPGLGDTAMYLCATSRGTSYEQYFGPGTRLTVT.

This clone was picked up a small number of times. The junction departs from the called germline gene at one end, perhaps through a read error. J is TRBJ1-2 and V is TRBV5-6; the D gene is possibly TRBD1 (6 bases). Germline loops: CDR1 SGHDT, CDR2 YYEEEE. The CDR3 extends over 17 amino acids. CDR3 nucleotides: TGTGTCAGCATCTTGGTGGGGTTTGGGGGCGGGAACTATGGCTACACCTTC. Translated: CVSILVGFGGGNYGYTF.

This clone was observed once. The CDR3 nucleotides are TGTGCCAGTAGTGCGAGTCTCCAAGAGACCCAGTACTTC. Its translation is CASSASLQETQYF. The chain carries TRBV19 and TRBJ2-5; D is unresolved. CDR1 is LNHDA and CDR2 is SQIVND in the germline V gene (reference sequence). CDR3 length equals 13 residues. V shed 5 bases and J shed 1 base, with 8 bases lying between them.

J is TRBJ1-2 and V is TRBV28; TRBD1 agrees at 11 bases. The CDR3 totals 17 residues. From germline, CDR1 is MDHEN and CDR2 SYDVKM. V lost 2 bases to trimming and J lost 6 bases; unmatched junction nucleotides: 11. The CDR3 DNA reads as TGTGCCAGCAGTTTACCCGGACAGGGGGCTGTAATAAATGGCTACACCTTC. Protein sequence: CASSLPGQGAVINGYTF.

This rearrangement joins TRBV5-1 to TRBJ2-3, with 7 nucleotides matching TRBD2. Germline CDR1 and CDR2: SGHRS and YFSETQ. The trim removed 0 bases at V and 6 bases at J, leaving 7 bases unmatched. The CDR3 runs to 15 residues. CDR3: CASSLVGEGADTQYF. CDR3 nucleotides: TGCGCCAGCAGCTTGGTCGGGGAGGGTGCCGATACGCAGTATTTT.

This rearrangement joins TRBV5-1 to TRBJ1-5; TRBD1 matches 9 bases. CDR3 size: 16 residues. J gave up 4 bases and V 0 bases, and 5 bases lay outside the gene matches. Per the germline V gene, CDR1 is SGHRS and CDR2 is YFSETQ. The CDR3 DNA reads as TGCGCCAGCAGCTTGGGACAGGGGGGAACGAATCAGCCCCAGCATTTT. It translates to CASSLGQGGTNQPQHF.

This clone was found once. The chain combines TRBV5-6 with TRBJ2-1, with 9 bases lining up with TRBD2. Unmatched junction bases numbered 8, after V lost 4 bases and J lost 0 bases. Germline V gene sequence: CDR1 SGHDT, CDR2 YYEEEE. The CDR3 spans 17 residues. The CDR3 protein is CASSQLLAGPSYNEQFF. The CDR3 DNA sequence: TGTGCCAGCAGCCAACTCCTAGCGGGGCCCTCCTACAATGAGCAGTTCTTC.

This chain uses TRBV5-6 with TRBJ2-1; 7 bases align to TRBD1. CDR1 is SGHDT, CDR2 YYEEEE, per germline. With V trimmed by 2 bases and J by 3 bases, 2 bases remained unmatched. The CDR3 totals 14 residues. The CDR3 DNA sequence: TGTGCCAGCAGCTTTAGGGGGCACTACAATGAGCAGTTCTTC. Protein sequence: CASSFRGHYNEQFF.

This chain connects TRBV5-1 to TRBJ1-1, with D possibly being TRBD1 (5 bases). Germline CDR1 and CDR2: SGHRS and YFSETQ. The CDR3 totals 14 residues. The V gene lost 4 bases and the J gene lost 7 bases, with 17 bases spanning the gap. Written as DNA, the CDR3 is TGCGCCAGCAGCCCAGGGCGGGGGGTTGTTGAAGCTTTCTTT. Translating it yields CASSPGRGVVEAFF.

Notes on this clone: Other DNA sequences within the sample encode an identical CDR3. The CDR3 sequence: CASSVLAGSSYNEQFF. In DNA, the CDR3 is TGTGCCAGCAGCGTATTAGCGGGGAGCTCCTACAATGAGCAGTTCTTC. The V and J genes are TRBV9 and TRBJ2-1; 8 bases fit TRBD2. The CDR3 loop spans 16 amino acids. J was trimmed by 0 bases and V by 1 base; bases with no gene match: 3. CDR1 SGDLS and CDR2 YYNGEE come from the germline V gene.

V gene TRBV7-9 combines with J gene TRBJ2-7; D might be TRBD2 (6 bases). With 7 bases removed from V and 2 bases from J, the gap between germline ends came to 15 bases. Germline CDR1 reads SEHNR; CDR2 reads FQNEAQ (reference sequence). The CDR3 contains 14 residues. CDR3 loop: CASITGGTPYEQYF. The CDR3, as DNA: TGTGCCAGCATAACAGGCGGGACTCCCTACGAGCAGTACTTC. Looking up the rest from reference TRBV7-9 and TRBJ2-7 gives the full variable domain: DTGVSQNPRHKITKRGQNVTFRCDPISEHNRLYWYRQTLGQGPEFLTYFQNEAQLEKSRLLSDRFSAERPKGSFSTLEIQRTEQGDSAMYLCASITGGTPYEQYFGPGTRLTVT.